A single sample gave rise to the 11 T cell receptor beta chains below, sequenced in a study of control samples from healthy donors and cancer patients. Assay: immunoSEQ multiplex PCR; the TCRdb copy retains only in-frame clones and omits some. The sample has more than 95,000 clones; 85% to 95% are singletons. Sequencing input: PBMCs. These receptors were obtained from an elderly man with head and neck cancer.

J is TRBJ1-1 and V is TRBV5-1; no clear D gene. This CDR3 spans 14 amino acids. V was cut by 0 bases and J by 1 base, with 7 bases left in between. Per germline, CDR1 SGHRS and CDR2 YFSETQ. The CDR3 bases are TGCGCCAGCAGCTTGGTACCGCAGAACACTGAAGCTTTCTTT. This encodes CASSLVPQNTEAFF. Filled out from reference TRBV5-1 and TRBJ1-1, the complete variable domain reads KAGVTQTPRYLIKTRGQQVTLSCSPISGHRSVSWYQQTPGQGLQFLFEYFSETQRNKGNFPGRFSGRQFSNSRSEMNVSTLELGDSALYLCASSLVPQNTEAFFGQGTRLTVV.

The rearrangement links TRBV5-1 to TRBJ1-6, with 8 bases aligning to TRBD1. From germline, CDR1 is SGHRS and CDR2 YFSETQ. V was pared by 5 bases and J by 6 bases, with 7 bases of the junction left unmatched. The length of the CDR3 is 15 residues. The CDR3 nucleotides read TGCGCCAGCAGATCCGGGACAGGCCGTAATTCACCCCTCCACTTT. Translation: CASRSGTGRNSPLHF.

This chain connects TRBV19 to TRBJ1-5; weak D call: TRBD1 (6 bases). The CDR3 spans 13 residues. V was clipped by 1 base and J by 7 bases, with 8 bases between them. Germline CDR1 is LNHDA and CDR2 is SQIVND (reference sequence). DNA for the CDR3: TGTGCCAGTAGTATAGCAGGGGACCAGCCCCAGCATTTT. It translates to CASSIAGDQPQHF.

The chain has TRBV3-1 (or the pseudogene TRBV3-2) and TRBJ1-4, with TRBD1 identical over 10 bases. CDR1 is LGHDT, CDR2 YNNKEL, per germline (reference sequence). Unmatched junction bases numbered 6, after V lost 6 bases and J lost 8 bases. CDR3 length equals 14 residues. CDR3 loop: CASRKGQGNEKLFF. Written as DNA, the CDR3 is TGTGCCAGCAGGAAGGGACAGGGGAACGAAAAACTGTTTTTT.

CDR3 coding DNA: TGTGCCAGCGCCACGATGCCGGGACGGCGGAACACTGAAGCTTTCTTT. Protein product: CASATMPGRRNTEAFF. V is TRBV19 and J is TRBJ1-1, with D maybe TRBD1 (5 bases). From germline, CDR1 is LNHDA and CDR2 SQIVND (reference sequence). The CDR3 has 16 amino acids. V lost 9 bases and J lost 1, with 21 bases in between.

The chain joins TRBV3-1 (or the pseudogene TRBV3-2) to TRBJ2-5; the D is unclear. Trimming left V 11 bases short and J 1 base short, with 14 bases between. Germline V gene data show CDR1 as LGHDT and CDR2 as YNNKEL (reference sequence). This CDR3 contains 13 residues. The CDR3 bases are TGTGCCGCTGGGTCGAGCTGCCAAGAGACCCAGTACTTC. It codes for CAAGSSCQETQYF.

The rearrangement joins TRBV10-3 to TRBJ2-2; D gene unclear. V gave up 7 bases and J gave up 6 bases, with 6 bases separating them. CDR1 and CDR2 (germline): ENHRY, SYGVKD. The CDR3 runs to 11 residues. Here the CDR3 reads CAIKASGELFF. Written as DNA, the CDR3 is TGTGCCATCAAGGCATCCGGGGAGCTGTTTTTT.

The chain recombines TRBV4-1 with TRBJ1-5; D possibly corresponds to TRBD1 (6 bases). V lost 3 bases and J 3 bases, leaving 12 bases between the germline ends. Germline V CDR1 and CDR2: MGHRA, YSYEKL. This CDR3 has 15 residues. CDR3 sequence (DNA): TGCGCCAGCAGCCACCCGGGACACCCCAATCAGCCCCAGCATTTT. As protein: CASSHPGHPNQPQHF.

This chain connects TRBV9 to TRBJ2-7; D not certain. Trimming cost V 3 bases and J 6 bases, with 7 bases left between them. In germline, CDR1 is SGDLS, CDR2 YYNGEE. The CDR3 length is 11 residues. The CDR3 coding sequence is TGTGCCAGCAGCGAGGGTGGCGAGCAGTACTTC. Its translation is CASSEGGEQYF.

The V call is TRBV27, the J call TRBJ2-3; 12 bases match TRBD2. Germline V gene data show CDR1 as MNHEY and CDR2 as SMNVEV (reference sequence). This CDR3 has 17 amino acids. V was pared by 4 bases and J by 5 bases, with 10 bases of the junction left unmatched. The CDR3 region is CASSSLSTSGRVDTQYF. Written as DNA, the CDR3 is TGTGCCAGCAGTTCTTTGTCGACTAGCGGGAGAGTAGATACGCAGTATTTT.

The chain employs TRBV5-1 and TRBJ1-5; no reliable D call. The CDR3 is 14 amino acids. CDR1 and CDR2 from the germline V gene are SGHRS and YFSETQ. The V and J ends lost 4 bases and 9 bases respectively, with 17 bases between them. The CDR3 DNA is TGCGCCAGCAGCCGCAGCCCTCAAGAGAGGCCCCAGCATTTT. Translation gives CASSRSPQERPQHF.